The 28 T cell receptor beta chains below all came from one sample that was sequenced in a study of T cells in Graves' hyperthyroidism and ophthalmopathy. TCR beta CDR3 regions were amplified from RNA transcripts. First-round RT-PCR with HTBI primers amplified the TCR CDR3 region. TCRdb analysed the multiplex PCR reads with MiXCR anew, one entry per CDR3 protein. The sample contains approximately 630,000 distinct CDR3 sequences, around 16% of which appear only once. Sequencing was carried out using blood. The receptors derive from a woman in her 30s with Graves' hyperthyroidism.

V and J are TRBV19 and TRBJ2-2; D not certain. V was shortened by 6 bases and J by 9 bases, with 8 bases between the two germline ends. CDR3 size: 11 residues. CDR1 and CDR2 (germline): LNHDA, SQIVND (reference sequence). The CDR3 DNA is TGTGCCAGTAGACGGGTGAGGGAGCTGTTTTTT. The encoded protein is CASRRVRELFF.

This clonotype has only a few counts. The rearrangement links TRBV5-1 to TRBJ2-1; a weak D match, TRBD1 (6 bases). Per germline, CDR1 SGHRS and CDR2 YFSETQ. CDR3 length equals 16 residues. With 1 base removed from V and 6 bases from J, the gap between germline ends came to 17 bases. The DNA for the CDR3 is TGCGCCAGCAGCTTGATCCCTGTGAGGGGGAGCAATGAGCAGTTCTTC. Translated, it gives CASSLIPVRGSNEQFF.

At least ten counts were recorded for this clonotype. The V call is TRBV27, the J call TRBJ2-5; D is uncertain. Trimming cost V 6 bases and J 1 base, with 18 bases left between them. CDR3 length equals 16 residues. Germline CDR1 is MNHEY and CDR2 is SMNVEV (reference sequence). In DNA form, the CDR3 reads TGTGCCAGCAGACCTAAACTACCGCTACCCCAAGAGACCCAGTACTTC. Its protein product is CASRPKLPLPQETQYF.

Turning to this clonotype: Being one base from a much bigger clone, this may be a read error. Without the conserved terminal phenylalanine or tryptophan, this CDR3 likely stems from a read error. The DNA for the CDR3 is TGTGCCAGCAGTTTAAGCGGAACATTCACAGATACGCAGTATCTT. Amino acids: CASSLSGTFTDTQYL. The chain has TRBV28 and TRBJ2-3; tentative D call: TRBD2 (5 bases). The CDR3 totals 15 residues. Trimming removed 2 bases from V and 2 bases from J, with 11 bases in between. Germline V gene lookup returns CDR1 MDHEN and CDR2 SYDVKM.

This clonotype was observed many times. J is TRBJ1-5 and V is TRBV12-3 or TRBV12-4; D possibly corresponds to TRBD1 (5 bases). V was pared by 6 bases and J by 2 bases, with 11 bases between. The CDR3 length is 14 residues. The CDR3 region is CASSFQGGNQPQHF. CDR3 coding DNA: TGTGCCAGCAGCTTCCAGGGCGGCAATCAGCCCCAGCATTTT.

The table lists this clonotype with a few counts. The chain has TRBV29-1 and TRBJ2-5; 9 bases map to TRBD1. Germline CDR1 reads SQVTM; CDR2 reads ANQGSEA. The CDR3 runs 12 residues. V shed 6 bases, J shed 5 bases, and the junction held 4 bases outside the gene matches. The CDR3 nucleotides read TGCAGCGTCGGGGACAGGGAGGAGACCCAGTACTTC. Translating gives CSVGDREETQYF.

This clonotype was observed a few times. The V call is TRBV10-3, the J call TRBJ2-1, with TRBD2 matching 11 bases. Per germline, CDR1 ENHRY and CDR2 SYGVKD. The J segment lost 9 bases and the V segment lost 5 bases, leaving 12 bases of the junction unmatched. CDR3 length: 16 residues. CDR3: CAISPNLLAGDPEQFF. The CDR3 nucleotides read TGTGCCATCAGTCCTAACTTACTAGCGGGAGATCCTGAGCAGTTCTTC.

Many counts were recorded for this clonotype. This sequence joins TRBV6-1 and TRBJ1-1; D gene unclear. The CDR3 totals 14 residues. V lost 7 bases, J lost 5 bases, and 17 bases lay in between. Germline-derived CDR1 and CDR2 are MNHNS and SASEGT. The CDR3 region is CASTPDGLKTEAFF. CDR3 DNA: TGTGCCAGCACCCCCGACGGTCTTAAGACTGAAGCTTTCTTT.

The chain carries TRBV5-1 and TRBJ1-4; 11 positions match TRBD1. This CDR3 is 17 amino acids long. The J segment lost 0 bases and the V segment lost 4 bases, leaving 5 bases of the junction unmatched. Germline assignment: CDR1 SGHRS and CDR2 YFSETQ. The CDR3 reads CASSARDRGTTNEKLFF. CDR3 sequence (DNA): TGCGCCAGCAGCGCCCGGGACAGGGGGACAACTAATGAAAAACTGTTTTTT.

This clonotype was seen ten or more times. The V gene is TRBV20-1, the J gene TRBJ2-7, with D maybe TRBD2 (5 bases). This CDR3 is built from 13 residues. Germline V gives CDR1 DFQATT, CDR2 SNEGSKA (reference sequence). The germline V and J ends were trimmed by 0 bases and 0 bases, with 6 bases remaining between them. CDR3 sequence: CSAREAGSYEQYF. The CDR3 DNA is TGCAGTGCTAGAGAGGCGGGCTCCTACGAGCAGTACTTC.

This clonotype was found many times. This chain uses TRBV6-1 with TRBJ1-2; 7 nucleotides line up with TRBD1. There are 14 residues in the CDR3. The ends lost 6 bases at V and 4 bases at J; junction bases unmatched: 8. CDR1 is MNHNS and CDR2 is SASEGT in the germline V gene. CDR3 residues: CASRPDTGAYGYTF. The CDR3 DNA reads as TGTGCCAGCAGACCAGATACAGGGGCCTATGGCTACACCTTC.

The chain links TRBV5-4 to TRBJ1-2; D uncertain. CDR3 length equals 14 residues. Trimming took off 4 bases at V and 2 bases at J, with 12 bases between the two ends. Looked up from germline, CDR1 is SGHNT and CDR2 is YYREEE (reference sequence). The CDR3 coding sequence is TGTGCCAGCAGCCCCTTTGGGGTAAACTATGGCTACACCTTC. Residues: CASSPFGVNYGYTF.

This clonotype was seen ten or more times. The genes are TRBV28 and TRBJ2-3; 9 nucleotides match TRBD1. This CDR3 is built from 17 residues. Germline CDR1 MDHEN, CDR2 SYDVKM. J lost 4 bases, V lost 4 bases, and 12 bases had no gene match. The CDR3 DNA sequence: TGTGCCAGCAGTTCGCCCCACCGGGACAGGGTCGCAGATACGCAGTATTTT. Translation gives CASSSPHRDRVADTQYF.

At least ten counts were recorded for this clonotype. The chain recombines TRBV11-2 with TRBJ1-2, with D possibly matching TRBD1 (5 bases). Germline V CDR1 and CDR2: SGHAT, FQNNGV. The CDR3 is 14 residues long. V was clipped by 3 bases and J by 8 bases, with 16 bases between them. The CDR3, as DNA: TGTGCCAGCAGCTTGATTTACGTGGGGGAGGGCTACACCTTC. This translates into CASSLIYVGEGYTF.

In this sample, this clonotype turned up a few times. CDR3 residues: CAWSVRGAQETQYF. CDR3 nucleotide sequence: TGTGCCTGGAGTGTCCGCGGAGCCCAAGAGACCCAGTACTTC. The chain carries TRBV30 and TRBJ2-5; the D is unclear. The CDR3 length is 14 residues. In germline, CDR1 is GTSNPN, CDR2 SVGIG (reference sequence). Trimming pared 0 bases from V and 1 base from J, leaving 9 bases between.

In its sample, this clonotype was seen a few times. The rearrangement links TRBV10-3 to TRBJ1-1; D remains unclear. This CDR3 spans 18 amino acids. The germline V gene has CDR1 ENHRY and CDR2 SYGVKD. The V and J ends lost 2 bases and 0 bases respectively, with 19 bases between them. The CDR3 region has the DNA TGTGCCATCAGTGAGGAAAGGTACAGACCTACATTGAACACTGAAGCTTTCTTT. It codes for CAISEERYRPTLNTEAFF.

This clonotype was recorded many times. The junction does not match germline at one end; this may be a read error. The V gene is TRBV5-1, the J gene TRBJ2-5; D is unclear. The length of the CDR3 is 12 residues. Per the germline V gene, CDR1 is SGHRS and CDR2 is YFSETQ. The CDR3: CASSLEQETQYF. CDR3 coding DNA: TGTGCCAGCAGTCTCGAACAAGAGACCCAGTACTTC.

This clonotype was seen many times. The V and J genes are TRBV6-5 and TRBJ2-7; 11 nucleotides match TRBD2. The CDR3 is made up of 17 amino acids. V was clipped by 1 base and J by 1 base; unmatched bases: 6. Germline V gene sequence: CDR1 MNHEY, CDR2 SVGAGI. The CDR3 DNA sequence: TGTGCCAGCAGTTACTTGGGGACTAGCGGTTATTCCTACGAGCAGTACTTC. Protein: CASSYLGTSGYSYEQYF.

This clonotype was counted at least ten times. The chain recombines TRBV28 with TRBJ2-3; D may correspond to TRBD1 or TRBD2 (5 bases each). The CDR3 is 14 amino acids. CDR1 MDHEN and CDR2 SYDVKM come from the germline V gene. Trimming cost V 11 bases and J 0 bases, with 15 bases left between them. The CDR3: CAVPNRDSTDTQYF. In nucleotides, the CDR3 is TGTGCCGTACCAAACCGGGACAGCACAGATACGCAGTATTTT.

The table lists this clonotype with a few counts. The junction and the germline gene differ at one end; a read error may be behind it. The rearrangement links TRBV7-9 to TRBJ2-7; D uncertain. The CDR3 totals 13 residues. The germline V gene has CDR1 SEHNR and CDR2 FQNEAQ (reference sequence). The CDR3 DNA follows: TGTGCTAGCACCTTCGCGTTTTCCTACGAGCAGTACTTC. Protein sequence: CASTFAFSYEQYF.

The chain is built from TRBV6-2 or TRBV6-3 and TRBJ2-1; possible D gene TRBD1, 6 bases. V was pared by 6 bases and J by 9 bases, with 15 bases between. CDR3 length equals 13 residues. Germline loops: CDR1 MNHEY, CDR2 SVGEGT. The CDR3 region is CASSTGLAAEQFF. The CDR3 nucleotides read TGTGCCAGCAGCACAGGGCTAGCCGCTGAGCAGTTCTTC.

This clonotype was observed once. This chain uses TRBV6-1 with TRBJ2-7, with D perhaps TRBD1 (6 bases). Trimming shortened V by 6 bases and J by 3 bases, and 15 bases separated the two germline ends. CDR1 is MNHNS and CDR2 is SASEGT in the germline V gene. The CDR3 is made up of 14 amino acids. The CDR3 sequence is CASSQGTGFYEQYF. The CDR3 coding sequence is TGTGCCAGCAGCCAAGGTACAGGGTTCTACGAGCAGTACTTC.

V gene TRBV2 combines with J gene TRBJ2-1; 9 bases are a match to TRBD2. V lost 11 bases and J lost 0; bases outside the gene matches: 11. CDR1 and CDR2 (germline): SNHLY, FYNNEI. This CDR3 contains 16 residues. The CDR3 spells CAGSSGTSLSYNEQFF. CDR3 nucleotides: TGTGCCGGCTCTAGCGGGACATCCCTCTCCTACAATGAGCAGTTCTTC.

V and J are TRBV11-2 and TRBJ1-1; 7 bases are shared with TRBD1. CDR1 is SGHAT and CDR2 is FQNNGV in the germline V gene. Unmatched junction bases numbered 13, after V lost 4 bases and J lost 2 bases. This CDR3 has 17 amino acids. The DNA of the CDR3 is TGTGCCAGCAGCTCGCCACCGGGACAGAGATACAACACTGAAGCTTTCTTT. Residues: CASSSPPGQRYNTEAFF. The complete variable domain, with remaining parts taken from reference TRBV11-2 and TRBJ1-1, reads EAGVAQSPRYKIIEKRQSVAFWCNPISGHATLYWYQQILGQGPKLLIQFQNNGVVDDSQLPKDRFSAERLKGVDSTLKIQPAKLEDSAVYLCASSSPPGQRYNTEAFFGQGTRLTVV.

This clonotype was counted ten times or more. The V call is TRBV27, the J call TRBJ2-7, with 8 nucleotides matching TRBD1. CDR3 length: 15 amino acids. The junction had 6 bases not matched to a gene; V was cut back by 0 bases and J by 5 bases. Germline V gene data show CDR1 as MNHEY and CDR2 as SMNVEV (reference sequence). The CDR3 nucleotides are TGTGCCAGCAGTTTATCGGAGGACAGGGCCGACGAGCAGTACTTC. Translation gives CASSLSEDRADEQYF.

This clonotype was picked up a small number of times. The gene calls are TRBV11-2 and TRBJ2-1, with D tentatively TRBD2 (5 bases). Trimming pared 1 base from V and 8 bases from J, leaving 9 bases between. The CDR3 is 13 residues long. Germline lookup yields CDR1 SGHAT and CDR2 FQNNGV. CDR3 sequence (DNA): TGTGCCAGCAGCTTAGGTAGCGTGGATGAGCAGTTCTTC. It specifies CASSLGSVDEQFF.

The DNA for the CDR3 is TGTGCCAGCAGTCTCGGACCTCTCTCTGGGGCCAACGTCCTGACTTTC. Its protein product is CASSLGPLSGANVLTF. The V call is TRBV28, the J call TRBJ2-6; D is unclear. Germline CDR1 is MDHEN and CDR2 is SYDVKM. Trimming cost V 5 bases and J 0 bases, with 11 bases left between them. The CDR3 is made up of 16 amino acids. The whole variable domain, remainder taken from reference TRBV28 and TRBJ2-6, is DVKVTQSSRYLVKRTGEKVFLECVQDMDHENMFWYRQDPGLGLRLIYFSYDVKMKEKGDIPEGYSVSREKKERFSLILESASTNQTSMYLCASSLGPLSGANVLTFGAGSRLTVL.

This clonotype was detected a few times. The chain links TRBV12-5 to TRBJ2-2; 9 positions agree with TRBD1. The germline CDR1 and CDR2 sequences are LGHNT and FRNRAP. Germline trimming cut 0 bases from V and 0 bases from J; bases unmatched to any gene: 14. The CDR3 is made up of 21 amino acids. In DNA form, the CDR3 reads TGTGCTAGTGGTTTGGTACGGCCGGACAGGGGTCGGTCGGCGAACACCGGGGAGCTGTTTTTT. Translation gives CASGLVRPDRGRSANTGELFF.